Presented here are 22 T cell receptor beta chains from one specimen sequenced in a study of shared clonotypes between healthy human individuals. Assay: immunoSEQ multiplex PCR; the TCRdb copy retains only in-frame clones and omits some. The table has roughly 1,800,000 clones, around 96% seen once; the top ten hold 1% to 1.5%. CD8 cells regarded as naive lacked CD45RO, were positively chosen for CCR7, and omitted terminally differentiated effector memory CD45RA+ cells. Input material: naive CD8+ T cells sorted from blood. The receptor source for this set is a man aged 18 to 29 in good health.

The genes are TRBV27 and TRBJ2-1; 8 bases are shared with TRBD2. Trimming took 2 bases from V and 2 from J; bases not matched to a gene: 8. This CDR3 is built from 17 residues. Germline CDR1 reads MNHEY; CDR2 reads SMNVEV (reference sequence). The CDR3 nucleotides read TGTGCCAGCAGTTTAATCCCCTCGGGACTAGCCTACAATGAGCAGTTCTTC. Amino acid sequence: CASSLIPSGLAYNEQFF.

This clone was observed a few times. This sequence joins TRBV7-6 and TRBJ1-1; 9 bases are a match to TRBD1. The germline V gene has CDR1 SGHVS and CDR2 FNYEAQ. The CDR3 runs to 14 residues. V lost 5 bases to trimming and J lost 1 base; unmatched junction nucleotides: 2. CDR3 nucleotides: TGTGCCAGCAGCGCGACAGGGGGGAACACTGAAGCTTTCTTT. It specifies CASSATGGNTEAFF. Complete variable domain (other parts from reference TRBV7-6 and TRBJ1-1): GAGVSQSPRYKVTKRGQDVALRCDPISGHVSLYWYRQALGQGPEFLTYFNYEAQQDKSGLPNDRFSAERPEGSISTLTIQRTEQRDSAMYRCASSATGGNTEAFFGQGTRLTVV.

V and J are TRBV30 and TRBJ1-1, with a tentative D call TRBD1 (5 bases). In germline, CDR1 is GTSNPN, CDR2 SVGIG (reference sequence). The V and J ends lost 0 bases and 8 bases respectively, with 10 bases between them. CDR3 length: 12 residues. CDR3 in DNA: TGTGCCTGGAGTGTAGGAGGACAAGAAGCTTTCTTT. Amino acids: CAWSVGGQEAFF.

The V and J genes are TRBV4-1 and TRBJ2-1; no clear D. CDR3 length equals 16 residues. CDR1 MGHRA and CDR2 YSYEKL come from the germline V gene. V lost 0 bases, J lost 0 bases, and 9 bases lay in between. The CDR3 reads CASSQDEVSSYNEQFF. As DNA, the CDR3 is TGCGCCAGCAGCCAAGATGAGGTGAGCTCCTACAATGAGCAGTTCTTC.

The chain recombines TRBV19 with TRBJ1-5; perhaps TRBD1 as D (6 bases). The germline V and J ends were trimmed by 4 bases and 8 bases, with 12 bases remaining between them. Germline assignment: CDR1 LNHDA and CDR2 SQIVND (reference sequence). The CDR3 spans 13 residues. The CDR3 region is CASSTRDIEPQHF. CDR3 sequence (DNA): TGTGCCAGTAGTACCCGGGACATTGAGCCCCAGCATTTT.

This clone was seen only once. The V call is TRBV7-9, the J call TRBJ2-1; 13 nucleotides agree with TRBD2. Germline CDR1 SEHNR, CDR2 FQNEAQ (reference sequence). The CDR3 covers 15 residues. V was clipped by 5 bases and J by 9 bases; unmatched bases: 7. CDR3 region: CASSLTSGRFSEQFF. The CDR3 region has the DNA TGTGCCAGCAGCCTGACTAGCGGGAGGTTCAGTGAGCAGTTCTTC.

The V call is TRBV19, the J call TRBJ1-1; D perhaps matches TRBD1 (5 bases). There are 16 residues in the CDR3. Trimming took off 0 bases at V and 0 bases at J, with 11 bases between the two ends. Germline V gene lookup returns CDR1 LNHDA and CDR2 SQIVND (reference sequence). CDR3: CASSIEGEGLNTEAFF. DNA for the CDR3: TGTGCCAGTAGTATAGAGGGGGAGGGTTTGAACACTGAAGCTTTCTTT.

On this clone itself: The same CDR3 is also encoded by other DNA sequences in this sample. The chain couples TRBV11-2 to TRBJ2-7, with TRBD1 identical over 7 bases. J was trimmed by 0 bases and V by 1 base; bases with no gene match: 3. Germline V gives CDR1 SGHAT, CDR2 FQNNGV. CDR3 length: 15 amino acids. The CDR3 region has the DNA TGTGCCAGCAGCTTAGGTCCAGGGGGCTCCTACGAGCAGTACTTC. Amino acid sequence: CASSLGPGGSYEQYF.

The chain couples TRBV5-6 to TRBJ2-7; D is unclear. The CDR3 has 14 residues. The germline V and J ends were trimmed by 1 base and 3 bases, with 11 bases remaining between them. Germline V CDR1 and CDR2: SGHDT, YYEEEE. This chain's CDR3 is CASSLLVSFYEQYF. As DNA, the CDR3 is TGTGCCAGCAGCTTGTTGGTAAGCTTCTACGAGCAGTACTTC.

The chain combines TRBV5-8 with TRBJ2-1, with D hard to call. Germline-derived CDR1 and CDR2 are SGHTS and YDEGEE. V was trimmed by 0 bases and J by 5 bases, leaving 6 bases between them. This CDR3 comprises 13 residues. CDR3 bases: TGTGCCAGCAGCTTGGCAGGAGACAATGAGCAGTTCTTC. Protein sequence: CASSLAGDNEQFF.

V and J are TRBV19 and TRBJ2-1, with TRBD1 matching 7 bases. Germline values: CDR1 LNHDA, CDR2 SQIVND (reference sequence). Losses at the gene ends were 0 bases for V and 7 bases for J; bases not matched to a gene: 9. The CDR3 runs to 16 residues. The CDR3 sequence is CASSIEHRGGWNEQFF. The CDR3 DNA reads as TGTGCCAGTAGTATAGAGCACAGGGGTGGGTGGAATGAGCAGTTCTTC.

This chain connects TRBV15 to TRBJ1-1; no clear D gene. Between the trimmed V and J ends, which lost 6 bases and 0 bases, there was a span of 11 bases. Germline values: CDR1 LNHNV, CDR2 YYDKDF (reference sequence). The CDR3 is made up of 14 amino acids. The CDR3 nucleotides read TGTGCCACCAGTCCCGACACCATGAACACTGAAGCTTTCTTT. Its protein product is CATSPDTMNTEAFF.

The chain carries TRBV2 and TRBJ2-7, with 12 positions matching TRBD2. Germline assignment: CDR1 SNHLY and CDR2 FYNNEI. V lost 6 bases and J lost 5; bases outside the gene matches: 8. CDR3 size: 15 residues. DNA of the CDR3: TGTGCCAGCAGCGCGACTAGCGGGAGAGTCCACGAGCAGTACTTC. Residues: CASSATSGRVHEQYF.

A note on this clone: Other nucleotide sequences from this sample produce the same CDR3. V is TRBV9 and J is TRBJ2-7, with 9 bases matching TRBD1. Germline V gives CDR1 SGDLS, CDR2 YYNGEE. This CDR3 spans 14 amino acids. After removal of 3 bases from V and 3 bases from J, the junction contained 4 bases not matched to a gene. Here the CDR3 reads CASSAGTGNYEQYF. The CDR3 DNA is TGTGCCAGCAGCGCGGGGACAGGGAACTACGAGCAGTACTTC.

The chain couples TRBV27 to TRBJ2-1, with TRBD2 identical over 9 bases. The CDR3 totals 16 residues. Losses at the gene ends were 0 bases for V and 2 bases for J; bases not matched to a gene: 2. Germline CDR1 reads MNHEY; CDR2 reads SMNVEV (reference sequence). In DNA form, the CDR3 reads TGTGCCAGCAGTTTATCCATAGCGGGGGCCTACAATGAGCAGTTCTTC. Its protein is CASSLSIAGAYNEQFF.

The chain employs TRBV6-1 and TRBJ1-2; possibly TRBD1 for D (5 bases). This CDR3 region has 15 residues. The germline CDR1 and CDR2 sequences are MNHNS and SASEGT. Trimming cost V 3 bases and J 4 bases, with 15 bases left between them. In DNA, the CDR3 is TGTGCCAGCAGTGAGCGTGGGGGATCTGGCTATGGCTACACCTTC. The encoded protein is CASSERGGSGYGYTF.

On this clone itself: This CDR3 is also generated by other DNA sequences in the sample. Here the CDR3 DNA reads TGTGCCAGCAGCTCGCCCGATTCCTACGAGCAGTACTTC. It codes for CASSSPDSYEQYF. The chain is built from TRBV11-3 and TRBJ2-7; no clear D. V gave up 4 bases and J gave up 1 base, with 8 bases separating them. The CDR3 spans 13 residues. The germline CDR1 and CDR2 sequences are SGHNT and YENEEA.

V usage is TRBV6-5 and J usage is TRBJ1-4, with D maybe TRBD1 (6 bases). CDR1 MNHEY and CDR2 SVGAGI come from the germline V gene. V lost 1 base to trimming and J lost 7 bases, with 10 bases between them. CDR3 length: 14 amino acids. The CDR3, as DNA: TGTGCCAGCAGTTACTTCGAGGGGGGTGAAAAACTGTTTTTT. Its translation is CASSYFEGGEKLFF.

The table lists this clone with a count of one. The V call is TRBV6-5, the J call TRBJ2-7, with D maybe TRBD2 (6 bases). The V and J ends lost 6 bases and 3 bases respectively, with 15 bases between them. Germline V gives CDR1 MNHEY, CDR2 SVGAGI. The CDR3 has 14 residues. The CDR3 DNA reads TGTGCCAGCAGCACCGCGGGAAGGATCTACGAGCAGTACTTC. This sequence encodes CASSTAGRIYEQYF.

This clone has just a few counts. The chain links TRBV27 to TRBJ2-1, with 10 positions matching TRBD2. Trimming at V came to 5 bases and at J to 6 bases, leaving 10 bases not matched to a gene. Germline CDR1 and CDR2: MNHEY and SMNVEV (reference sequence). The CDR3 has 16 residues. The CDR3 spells CASSPSLAGDPNEQFF. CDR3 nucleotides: TGTGCCAGCAGTCCTTCCCTAGCGGGAGACCCCAATGAGCAGTTCTTC.

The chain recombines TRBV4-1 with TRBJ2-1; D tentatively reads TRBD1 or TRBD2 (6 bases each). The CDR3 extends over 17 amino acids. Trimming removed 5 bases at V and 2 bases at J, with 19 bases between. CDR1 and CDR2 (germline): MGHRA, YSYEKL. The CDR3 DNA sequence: TGCGCCAGCAGCGGTATCGGGGGCGTGGACCCCTACAATGAGCAGTTCTTC. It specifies CASSGIGGVDPYNEQFF.

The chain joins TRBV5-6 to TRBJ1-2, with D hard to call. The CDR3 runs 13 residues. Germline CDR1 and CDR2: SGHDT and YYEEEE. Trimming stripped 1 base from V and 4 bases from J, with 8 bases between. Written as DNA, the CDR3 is TGTGCCAGCAGCTTGATACCCCTCTATGGCTACACCTTC. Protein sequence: CASSLIPLYGYTF. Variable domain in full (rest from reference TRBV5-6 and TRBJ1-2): DAGVTQSPTHLIKTRGQQVTLRCSPKSGHDTVSWYQQALGQGPQFIFQYYEEEERQRGNFPDRFSGHQFPNYSSELNVNALLLGDSALYLCASSLIPLYGYTFGSGTRLTVV.